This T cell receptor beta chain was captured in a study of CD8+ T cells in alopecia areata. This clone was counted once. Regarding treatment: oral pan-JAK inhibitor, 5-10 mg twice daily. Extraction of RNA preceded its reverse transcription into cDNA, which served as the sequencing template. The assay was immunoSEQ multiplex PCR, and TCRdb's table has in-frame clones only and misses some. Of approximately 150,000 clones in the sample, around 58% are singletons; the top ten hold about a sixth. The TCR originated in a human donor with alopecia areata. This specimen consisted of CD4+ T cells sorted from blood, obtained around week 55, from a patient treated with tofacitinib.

The DNA for the CDR3 is TGTGCCAGCAGCTTAGTACCCCGGGACAGTCCAACCCAGTACTTC. Its protein product is CASSLVPRDSPTQYF. This chain uses TRBV7-2 with TRBJ2-5; TRBD1 agrees at 7 bases. The CDR3 covers 15 residues. V shed 1 base, J shed 8 bases, and the junction held 10 bases outside the gene matches. CDR1 SGHTA and CDR2 FQGNSA come from the germline V gene.